This TCR beta chain was observed in a study of shared clonotypes between healthy human individuals. In this sample, this clone turned up once. Its specificity is unknown. The protocol was immunoSEQ multiplex PCR, while the TCRdb copy is restricted to in-frame clones and leaves out a portion. The sample gives 550,000 to 600,000 clones, roughly 98% of which show up once; 0.3% is in the top ten. Naive CD8 isolation took CD45RO-negative cells positively selected for CCR7 and excluded terminally differentiated effector memory CD45RA+ cells. Trimming cost V 0 bases and J 8 bases; bases outside gene matches: 11. Germline CDR1 is SGDLS and CDR2 is YYNGEE. The CDR3 consists of 17 residues. Study results and caveats: Estimated richness was generally greater in naive than memory subsets. The sampled material consisted only of blood, and tissue repertoires are likely to differ. Represented diversity, genetic and exposure-history alike, was limited by few donors.

The chain combines TRBV9 with TRBJ2-1, with TRBD2 identical over 10 bases. The clonotype was recovered from a young man in good health. Material for sequencing was naive CD8+ T cells sorted from blood. The CDR3 is CASSVDARSSGSHEQFF. The CDR3 DNA follows: TGTGCCAGCAGCGTAGATGCGAGGTCTAGCGGGAGCCATGAGCAGTTCTTC.